This T cell receptor beta chain was captured in a study of response to subunit inactivated influenza vaccine (dated by TCRdb to 2017 to 2018). With respect to the entire study: Deep quantitative T cell receptor repertoire profiling was used in the study to track responses to a trivalent subunit inactivated influenza vaccine. The paper as a whole reports these results and caveats: The authors suggested that each seasonal influenza vaccination may recruit only a limited number of new T cells.

Preparation of the library involved RT-PCR. Sequencing instrument: Illumina HiSeq 2500. The public sequencing data were trimmed at Q25 with fastp and processed into clonotypes with MiXCR by TCRdb, which kept only in-frame beta chains. Rows are combined by CDR3 protein, so each entry shows the most common genes and DNA. The sample table records over 650,000 distinct CDR3 sequences; roughly 20% of these occur just once. Roughly a tenth of the sample lies in the top ten. Trimming takes 3 bases from V and 15 bases from J, and the germline ends sit 18 bases apart. The CDR3, from cysteine to phenylalanine, totals 13 residues. The sequence is cut down to CDR3 DNA, 39 bases in frame from base 1. Regarding this clonotype: This clone's antigen is unknown. No qualities accompany the bases; no much larger clone lies one base away.

The rearranged segments are TRBV12-3 or TRBV12-4 and TRBJ2-1; the D gene is possibly TRBD1 or TRBD2, each agreeing over 5 bases. The receptor was isolated from a man aged 45-65 years who received an inactivated influenza vaccine. Donor details come from another sample of the same person, matched by shared clones. The specimen was PBMCs from blood, collected around 5 days after vaccination. The sequence in DNA is TGTGCCAGCAGTTTGCCGGGGCAACGTGCCCCGTTCTTC. It codes for CASSLPGQRAPFF.